The source of this T cell receptor (beta chain) is a study of blood T cell repertoires in COVID-19. Background on the study: The origin of the acute and convalescent COVID-19 samples was the United States, Italy and Spain. The cDNA or gDNA used as material had been derived from T cells, B-cell-depleted T cells, or PBMCs.

CDR1 and CDR2 from the germline V gene are MNHEY and SMNVEV (reference sequence). V lost 6 bases, J lost 6 bases, and 15 bases lay in between. This CDR3 spans 15 amino acids. Original processing notes: Nucleated cell counts were estimated from reference gene primer amplification. Libraries were prepared by immunoSEQ multiplex PCR; TCRdb keeps only in-frame clonotypes and omits some of them. V and J calls and clone size are those listed in that table; D and trimming were worked out from the DNA. The sample yields fewer than 85,000 clones, less than 75% seen once. The sample comprised peripheral blood. The genes are TRBV27 and TRBJ1-6; D is perhaps TRBD1 (5 bases). The sequence came from a man aged 55 to 70 with acute or convalescent COVID-19. In DNA form, the CDR3 reads TGTGCCAGCAGCAAGGACACGTTCCTTAATTCACCCCTCCACTTT. The encoded protein is CASSKDTFLNSPLHF.